The 28 T cell receptor beta chains below all came from one sample that was sequenced in a study of blood T cell repertoires in COVID-19. Only in-frame clones appear in the TCRdb table, and some are missing; sequencing was by immunoSEQ multiplex PCR. The sample includes approximately 150,000 clones, around 88% of them seen just once. Sequenced material: peripheral blood. Every receptor here comes from a man in his fifties or sixties with active or convalescent COVID-19.

The V call is TRBV7-8, the J call TRBJ2-1; 11 nucleotides align to TRBD2. V gave up 5 bases and J gave up 4 bases; unmatched junction bases: 4. In germline, CDR1 is SGHVS, CDR2 FQNEAQ. The CDR3 runs to 15 residues. The CDR3 sequence: CASSRTSGSYNEQFF. DNA of the CDR3: TGTGCCAGCAGCCGAACTAGCGGGAGTTACAATGAGCAGTTCTTC.

The chain combines TRBV7-2 with TRBJ2-6, with a weak D call TRBD1 (5 bases). There are 18 residues in the CDR3. The germline CDR1 and CDR2 sequences are SGHTA and FQGNSA. Trimming took off 7 bases at V and 0 bases at J, with 19 bases between the two ends. The CDR3 spells CASTSTAGPYSGANVLTF. The CDR3 bases are TGTGCCAGCACCTCGACCGCAGGGCCCTACTCTGGGGCCAACGTCCTGACTTTC.

This chain joins TRBV9 and TRBJ2-1, with 11 bases that match TRBD2. The CDR3 is 20 residues long. The junction had 16 bases not matched to a gene; V was cut back by 0 bases and J by 5 bases. Germline V gives CDR1 SGDLS, CDR2 YYNGEE. The CDR3 is CASSVGQGLFSGGVHNEQFF. CDR3 coding DNA: TGTGCCAGCAGCGTAGGCCAGGGGCTATTTAGCGGGGGGGTACACAATGAGCAGTTCTTC.

The V and J genes are TRBV6-5 and TRBJ1-4, with no clear D. The V gene's germline CDR1 is MNHEY and CDR2 SVGAGI. Trimming left V 0 bases short and J 5 bases short, with 10 bases between. The CDR3 has 15 residues. The CDR3 DNA is TGTGCCAGCAGTTACTCGAGCAGAGGCAATGAAAAACTGTTTTTT. It is translated as CASSYSSRGNEKLFF.

This clone is labeled hyperexpanded. The chain joins TRBV5-1 to TRBJ2-7; 9 bases agree with TRBD1. This CDR3 has 20 residues. J was trimmed by 2 bases and V by 0 bases; bases with no gene match: 18. Germline V gene lookup returns CDR1 SGHRS and CDR2 YFSETQ. The chain's CDR3 is CASSLAGDVVGQGTPYEQYF. The DNA for the CDR3 is TGCGCCAGCAGCTTGGCCGGAGACGTGGTGGGACAGGGAACCCCCTACGAGCAGTACTTC.

V usage is TRBV6-2 or TRBV6-3 and J usage is TRBJ2-5; TRBD2 matches 12 bases. V lost 2 bases and J lost 6; bases outside the gene matches: 7. Germline values: CDR1 MNHEY, CDR2 SVGEGT. The CDR3 consists of 16 residues. CDR3 bases: TGTGCCAGCAGTTACGCTAGCGGGGGGGCCGAGAAGACCCAGTACTTC. Its protein product is CASSYASGGAEKTQYF.

The chain recombines TRBV11-3 with TRBJ2-1; perhaps TRBD1 as D (5 bases). Germline V gene sequence: CDR1 SGHNT, CDR2 YENEEA. The CDR3 runs 13 residues. Trimming stripped 0 bases from V and 9 bases from J, with 9 bases between. CDR3 sequence: CASSLDGAREQFF. CDR3 coding DNA: TGTGCCAGCAGCTTAGATGGGGCGCGTGAGCAGTTCTTC. Based on the CDR3 plus reference TRBV11-3 and TRBJ2-1, the full variable domain is EAGVVQSPRYKIIEKKQPVAFWCNPISGHNTLYWYLQNLGQGPELLIRYENEEAVDDSQLPKDRFSAERLKGVDSTLKIQPAELGDSAVYLCASSLDGAREQFFGPGTRLTVL.

The J gene is TRBJ1-5, the V gene TRBV20-1, with D hard to call. The CDR3 runs to 12 residues. Trimming shortened V by 3 bases and J by 6 bases, and 9 bases separated the two germline ends. The germline V gene has CDR1 DFQATT and CDR2 SNEGSKA (reference sequence). Here the CDR3 DNA reads TGCAGTGCTAGTCGAGAGGGTCAGCCCCAGCATTTT. Translating gives CSASREGQPQHF.

V is TRBV6-5 and J is TRBJ2-5, with D perhaps matching TRBD1 (8 bases). CDR3 length equals 13 residues. V was cut by 7 bases and J by 6 bases, with 15 bases left in between. Germline CDR1 reads MNHEY; CDR2 reads SVGAGI. CDR3 residues: CASTEQGGQTQYF. The CDR3 coding sequence is TGTGCCAGCACCGAACAGGGGGGGCAGACCCAGTACTTC.

The chain employs TRBV7-8 and TRBJ2-7, with 9 bases identical to TRBD2. The CDR3 sequence is 15 residues long. Germline loops: CDR1 SGHVS, CDR2 FQNEAQ. V was pared by 1 base and J by 2 bases, with 3 bases of the junction left unmatched. The CDR3 protein is CASSLETSGTYEQYF. CDR3 DNA sequence: TGTGCCAGCAGCTTAGAGACTAGCGGTACCTACGAGCAGTACTTC.

V is TRBV25-1 and J is TRBJ2-2; 7 bases line up with TRBD1. Losses at the gene ends were 4 bases for V and 4 bases for J; bases not matched to a gene: 12. Germline lookup yields CDR1 MGHDK and CDR2 SYGVNS. The CDR3 has 17 residues. The CDR3 nucleotides are TGTGCCAGCAGTGGGAGAACAGGGGCGGTTAGCACCGGGGAGCTGTTTTTT. Translation: CASSGRTGAVSTGELFF.

This chain uses TRBV7-8 with TRBJ2-5; D is unclear. The germline V gene encodes CDR1 SGHVS and CDR2 FQNEAQ. The CDR3 runs 14 residues. Deletions cut 3 bases from V and 1 base from J, with 9 bases between. CDR3 nucleotides: TGTGCCAGCAGCTTTGGCAGACTCCAAGAGACCCAGTACTTC. Its translation is CASSFGRLQETQYF.

This clone showed up just a few times. The rearrangement joins TRBV19 to TRBJ2-7, with D unclear. The CDR3 sequence is 14 residues long. Germline CDR1 is LNHDA and CDR2 is SQIVND (reference sequence). With 4 bases removed from V and 2 bases from J, the gap between germline ends came to 12 bases. The CDR3 nucleotides read TGTGCCAGTAGTAATTACGGGTCGGCCTACGAGCAGTACTTC. Amino acids: CASSNYGSAYEQYF.

V usage is TRBV19 and J usage is TRBJ1-4; TRBD1 agrees at 12 bases. V lost 5 bases and J lost 7; bases outside the gene matches: 5. The germline V gene has CDR1 LNHDA and CDR2 SQIVND (reference sequence). The CDR3 is 15 amino acids. The CDR3 loop is CASSSGTGGFEKLFF. CDR3 coding DNA: TGTGCCAGTAGTTCCGGGACAGGGGGCTTTGAAAAACTGTTTTTT.

V and J are TRBV5-4 and TRBJ1-2, with D tentatively TRBD1 (6 bases). The CDR3 is 14 amino acids. Germline CDR1 is SGHNT and CDR2 is YYREEE (reference sequence). Trimming left V 4 bases short and J 6 bases short, with 16 bases between. The CDR3 loop reads CASSPGEGVDGYTF. The CDR3, as DNA: TGTGCCAGCAGCCCCGGGGAGGGGGTTGATGGCTACACCTTC. Full variable domain (remainder filled in from reference TRBV5-4 and TRBJ1-2): ETGVTQSPTHLIKTRGQQVTLRCSSQSGHNTVSWYQQALGQGPQFIFQYYREEENGRGNFPPRFSGLQFPNYSSELNVNALELDDSALYLCASSPGEGVDGYTFGSGTRLTVV.

The V and J genes are TRBV29-1 and TRBJ2-5, with 11 bases identical to TRBD1. CDR1 is SQVTM and CDR2 is ANQGSEA in the germline V gene. The ends lost 7 bases at V and 4 bases at J; junction bases unmatched: 5. This CDR3 spans 13 amino acids. The CDR3 sequence is CSAGDRGAETQYF. CDR3 bases: TGCAGCGCCGGGGACAGGGGGGCAGAGACCCAGTACTTC.

This chain joins TRBV5-1 and TRBJ1-5; D might be TRBD1 (6 bases). The V end was cut by 0 bases, the J end by 6 bases, with 13 bases between. The length of the CDR3 is 15 residues. CDR1 and CDR2 from the germline V gene are SGHRS and YFSETQ. CDR3 sequence reads: CASSLAGEGVQPQHF. The CDR3 DNA reads as TGCGCCAGCAGCTTGGCAGGGGAGGGGGTTCAGCCCCAGCATTTT.

The V gene is TRBV24-1, the J gene TRBJ2-1; 10 bases fit TRBD1. The CDR3 totals 16 residues. Germline CDR1 and CDR2: KGHDR and SFDVKD. The J segment lost 6 bases and the V segment lost 1 base, leaving 5 bases of the junction unmatched. CDR3 nucleotide sequence: TGTGCCACCAGTGATTTTTCGAGACAGGGGGCCAATGAGCAGTTCTTC. Translation gives CATSDFSRQGANEQFF.

Note on this clone: The CDR3 carries no conserved terminal phenylalanine or tryptophan, so it likely arises from a read error. The DNA is left out, because the CDR3 cannot be placed on it with certainty; the CDR3 is given as TCRdb lists it. The V call is TRBV30, the J call TRBJ2-7; the tabulated D call, TRBD2, remains unverified against the DNA. The CDR3 numbers 11 amino acids, ends counted. Germline-derived CDR1 and CDR2 are GTSNPN and SVGIG (reference sequence). CDR3 sequence: CAWSPNGLRYN.

This clone was seen only once. As DNA, the CDR3 is TGTGCCACCAGCAGGGAACCTGGACTAGCGAATGAGCAGTTCTTC. This sequence encodes CATSREPGLANEQFF. The rearrangement joins TRBV15 to TRBJ2-1, with TRBD2 matching over 9 bases. Trimming cost V 3 bases and J 7 bases; bases outside gene matches: 7. The CDR3 loop spans 15 amino acids. CDR1 and CDR2 from the germline V gene are LNHNV and YYDKDF (reference sequence).

The chain couples TRBV28 to TRBJ1-3; a weak D match, TRBD1 (6 bases). The germline V gene encodes CDR1 MDHEN and CDR2 SYDVKM. This CDR3 region has 13 residues. The CDR3: CAATGGTGNTIYF. As DNA, the CDR3 is TGTGCGGCGACGGGGGGGACAGGAAACACCATATATTTT.

This clone came up once. The chain couples TRBV18 to TRBJ2-7; D unclear. V gave up 4 bases and J gave up 3 bases, with 7 bases separating them. Germline V gene lookup returns CDR1 KGHSH and CDR2 LQKENI. The CDR3 length is 12 residues. Here the CDR3 reads CASSLLNYEQYF. The CDR3, as DNA: TGTGCCAGCTCACTCCTTAACTACGAGCAGTACTTC.

The chain employs TRBV29-1 and TRBJ2-5; 12 bases match TRBD2. The CDR3 is made up of 18 amino acids. The germline V gene has CDR1 SQVTM and CDR2 ANQGSEA. V trimming: 5 bases; J trimming: 4 bases; junction bases outside the gene matches: 17. DNA of the CDR3: TGCAGCGTTCCGCTAGACACTAGCGGGAGGTTGGGGGGAGAGACCCAGTACTTC. Its protein is CSVPLDTSGRLGGETQYF. Variable domain in full (rest from reference TRBV29-1 and TRBJ2-5): SAVISQKPSRDICQRGTSLTIQCQVDSQVTMMFWYRQQPGQSLTLIATANQGSEATYESGFVIDKFPISRPNLTFSTLTVSNMSPEDSSIYLCSVPLDTSGRLGGETQYFGPGTRLLVL.

This chain connects TRBV5-8 to TRBJ2-5; D not resolved. The CDR3 has 17 residues. V lost 0 bases to trimming and J lost 0 bases, with 15 bases between them. Germline CDR1 SGHTS, CDR2 YDEGEE. For the CDR3, the DNA is TGTGCCAGCAGCTTGGGTGGCGCAGGTCTGTACCAAGAGACCCAGTACTTC. Amino acid sequence: CASSLGGAGLYQETQYF.

This clone was seen a handful of times. The chain uses TRBV12-3 or TRBV12-4 and TRBJ2-2; no reliable D call. The ends were cut back, 6 bases at V and 3 bases at J, with 2 bases in the middle. There are 11 residues in the CDR3. CDR3 sequence: CASSYTGELFF. DNA of the CDR3: TGTGCCAGCAGCTACACCGGGGAGCTGTTTTTT.

The chain employs TRBV18 and TRBJ2-3; 10 nucleotides match TRBD2. CDR3 length: 14 residues. Germline V gives CDR1 KGHSH, CDR2 LQKENI. Losses at the gene ends were 3 bases for V and 4 bases for J; bases not matched to a gene: 1. CDR3 sequence reads: CASSPGTSADTQYF. As DNA, the CDR3 is TGTGCCAGCTCACCTGGGACTAGCGCAGATACGCAGTATTTT. The variable domain in full, completed from reference TRBV18 and TRBJ2-3, reads NAGVMQNPRHLVRRRGQEARLRCSPMKGHSHVYWYRQLPEEGLKFMVYLQKENIIDESGMPKERFSAEFPKEGPSILRIQQVVRGDSAAYFCASSPGTSADTQYFGPGTRLTVL.

The chain carries TRBV30 and TRBJ1-4; possibly TRBD1 for D (5 bases). Germline loops: CDR1 GTSNPN, CDR2 SVGIG (reference sequence). The CDR3 runs 14 residues. V shed 0 bases and J shed 8 bases, with 13 bases lying between them. The CDR3 sequence is CAWSVGGVNEKLFF. The CDR3 bases are TGTGCCTGGAGTGTTGGGGGGGTTAACGAAAAACTGTTTTTT.

V gene TRBV4-1 combines with J gene TRBJ2-1; 11 bases are a match to TRBD2. This CDR3 has 21 amino acids. Trimming cost V 0 bases and J 0 bases; bases outside gene matches: 13. Germline lookup yields CDR1 MGHRA and CDR2 YSYEKL. The CDR3: CASSQDVRALAGGPSYNEQFF. DNA of the CDR3: TGCGCCAGCAGCCAAGACGTGCGGGCGCTAGCGGGAGGCCCCTCCTACAATGAGCAGTTCTTC.